The clone carrying this TCR beta chain was observed a few times. V shed 8 bases, J shed 3 bases, and the junction held 5 bases outside the gene matches. This CDR3 comprises 12 residues. Germline CDR1 GTSNPN, CDR2 SVGIG (reference sequence). Sequenced material consisted of expressed TCRB transcripts (all of the isolated RNA was reverse transcribed). The average output of naive, central memory and regulatory T cell samples was 3 million to 4 million reads. The repertoire was sequenced with immunoSEQ multiplex PCR; TCRdb's copy has only in-frame clones and lacks some. The sample lists just over 450,000 clones, approximately 30% occurring once. The data belong to a study of beta chain features in type 1 diabetes.

The sequence came from a man aged 18 to 29 in good health. Sequencing input: naive CD4+ T cells from blood. V usage is TRBV30 and J usage is TRBJ1-2; TRBD1 matches 8 bases. The CDR3 protein is CARQGKYYGYTF. As DNA, the CDR3 is TGTGCCCGACAGGGGAAGTACTATGGCTACACCTTC.